One and the same sample provided the 31 T cell receptor beta chains below, sequenced in a study of blood T cell repertoires in COVID-19 (dated by TCRdb to the early 2020s). The library was built by means of the immunoSEQ multiplex PCR assay. In TCRdb, the immuneACCESS table is reduced to in-frame sequences with V and J assigned. These tables do not hold every clone; where another copy was compared, an unresolved V gene accounts for under half, and the others remain unexplained. Within this sample are some 200,000 clones, with 80% of them counted one time only. The ten largest clones add up to 6.5% to 9% of the sample. The specimen was PBMCs or T cells enriched from blood (not recorded which). These TCRs come from a woman aged 40 to 49 with acute COVID-19.

The chain joins TRBV24-1 to TRBJ2-2, with TRBD2 as a possible D gene (5 bases). From germline, CDR1 is KGHDR and CDR2 SFDVKD. The V and J ends lost 1 base and 2 bases respectively, with 10 bases between them. The CDR3 covers 16 residues. The CDR3 region has the DNA TGTGCCACCAGTGATTTTGGCGGGTCTAACACCGGGGAGCTGTTTTTT. Translation gives CATSDFGGSNTGELFF.

The chain carries TRBV29-1 and TRBJ1-5, with 8 bases fitting TRBD1. The CDR3 loop spans 14 amino acids. Losses at the gene ends were 5 bases for V and 1 base for J; bases not matched to a gene: 4. Per the germline V gene, CDR1 is SQVTM and CDR2 is ANQGSEA. In DNA form, the CDR3 reads TGCAGCGTTTCGGGACAGGCGAGCAATCAGCCCCAGCATTTT. Translated: CSVSGQASNQPQHF.

This clone has more than one count but fewer than ten. This sequence joins TRBV6-5 and TRBJ2-3, with D tentatively TRBD2 (5 bases). Germline values: CDR1 MNHEY, CDR2 SVGAGI. The CDR3 extends over 15 amino acids. With 0 bases removed from V and 6 bases from J, the gap between germline ends came to 13 bases. The CDR3 nucleotides read TGTGCCAGCAGTTACTCACCGGGGTTGGTGGATACGCAGTATTTT. The encoded protein is CASSYSPGLVDTQYF.

This clone was seen a handful of times. This chain uses TRBV2 with TRBJ1-2; D is unclear. Germline assignment: CDR1 SNHLY and CDR2 FYNNEI. The CDR3 covers 14 residues. Trimming stripped 3 bases from V and 2 bases from J, with 10 bases between. The CDR3 DNA reads as TGTGCCAGCAGTGATCCCAGCGTCAACTATGGCTACACCTTC. This sequence encodes CASSDPSVNYGYTF.

The CDR3: CASSLYQGGQPQHF. The CDR3 nucleotides are TGTGCCAGCAGTTTATATCAGGGAGGTCAGCCCCAGCATTTT. This chain uses TRBV28 with TRBJ1-5; D is perhaps TRBD1 (5 bases). Germline V CDR1 and CDR2: MDHEN, SYDVKM. This CDR3 contains 14 residues. V was pared by 1 base and J by 6 bases, with 10 bases between.

J is TRBJ1-1 and V is TRBV11-1; D is perhaps TRBD1 (5 bases). The germline V gene has CDR1 SGHAT and CDR2 FQDESV (reference sequence). V lost 3 bases and J lost 5, with 7 bases in between. The CDR3 sequence is 12 residues long. CDR3 DNA: TGTGCCAGCAGCTTTCAGGGAACTGAAGCTTTCTTT. Protein: CASSFQGTEAFF. Full variable domain (rest looked up from reference TRBV11-1 and TRBJ1-1): EAEVAQSPRYKITEKSQAVAFWCDPISGHATLYWYRQILGQGPELLVQFQDESVVDDSQLPKDRFSAERLKGVDSTLKIQPAELGDSAMYLCASSFQGTEAFFGQGTRLTVV.

The V call is TRBV10-3, the J call TRBJ2-1, with 8 bases fitting TRBD2. From germline, CDR1 is ENHRY and CDR2 SYGVKD. The junction had 13 bases not matched to a gene; V was cut back by 10 bases and J by 5 bases. CDR3 length equals 15 residues. This chain's CDR3 is CATRVYSREDNEQFF. The CDR3 DNA follows: TGTGCCACCAGGGTATACTCGCGGGAGGACAATGAGCAGTTCTTC.

This chain links TRBV6-5 with TRBJ2-7; D may be TRBD1 (5 bases). V was clipped by 8 bases and J by 4 bases, with 15 bases between them. The CDR3 is 13 amino acids. CDR1 MNHEY and CDR2 SVGAGI come from the germline V gene. The CDR3 spells CASGRGPTYEQYF. The CDR3 DNA follows: TGTGCCAGCGGAAGGGGCCCTACTTACGAGCAGTACTTC.

The V call is TRBV7-2, the J call TRBJ2-5; no reliable D call. The germline V gene has CDR1 SGHTA and CDR2 FQGNSA. Trimming removed 1 base at V and 4 bases at J, with 10 bases between. The CDR3 loop spans 14 amino acids. CDR3 sequence reads: CASSLVPGSETQYF. The CDR3 region has the DNA TGTGCCAGCAGCTTAGTTCCAGGATCAGAGACCCAGTACTTC.

This clone was counted a single time. This sequence joins TRBV7-9 and TRBJ1-4; D unresolved. The germline gives CDR1 SEHNR, CDR2 FQNEAQ (reference sequence). This CDR3 is 14 amino acids long. V shed 5 bases and J shed 8 bases, with 15 bases lying between them. The CDR3 loop is CASSPPSTWEKLFF. The CDR3, as DNA: TGTGCCAGCAGCCCGCCGAGTACTTGGGAAAAACTGTTTTTT.

This CDR3 is CASSTWGGQWGEQYF. CDR3 DNA sequence: TGTGCCAGCAGTACCTGGGGTGGACAGTGGGGCGAGCAGTACTTC. This chain joins TRBV27 and TRBJ2-7; possibly TRBD1 for D (6 bases). CDR1 is MNHEY and CDR2 is SMNVEV in the germline V gene (reference sequence). Between the trimmed V and J ends, which lost 5 bases and 6 bases, there was a span of 20 bases. The length of the CDR3 is 15 residues.

The CDR3 DNA sequence: TGTGCCAGCAGCCAGACAGGGCATTATGGCTACACCTTC. Translation: CASSQTGHYGYTF. The gene calls are TRBV4-2 and TRBJ1-2; the match to TRBD1 covers 7 bases. J lost 5 bases, V lost 3 bases, and 3 bases had no gene match. The CDR3 is made up of 13 amino acids. Germline CDR1 reads LGHNA; CDR2 reads YNFKEQ.

The chain combines TRBV7-8 with TRBJ2-1; no clear D. V was cut by 5 bases and J by 5 bases, with 13 bases left in between. The CDR3 spans 14 residues. Germline lookup yields CDR1 SGHVS and CDR2 FQNEAQ. CDR3 protein: CASSLYSTDNEQFF. The CDR3 nucleotides read TGTGCCAGCAGCCTTTATAGTACGGACAATGAGCAGTTCTTC. Full variable domain (outside the CDR3, taken from reference TRBV7-8 and TRBJ2-1): GAGVSQSPRYKVAKRGQDVALRCDPISGHVSLFWYQQALGQGPEFLTYFQNEAQLDKSGLPSDRFFAERPEGSVSTLKIQRTQQEDSAVYLCASSLYSTDNEQFFGPGTRLTVL.

The V call is TRBV6-1, the J call TRBJ1-1; TRBD1 aligns across 8 bases. V lost 2 bases to trimming and J lost 0 bases; unmatched junction nucleotides: 8. Per the germline V gene, CDR1 is MNHNS and CDR2 is SASEGT. The CDR3 has 17 amino acids. CDR3 in amino acids: CASSELAGGKMNTEAFF. CDR3 DNA sequence: TGTGCCAGCAGTGAACTTGCAGGGGGCAAAATGAACACTGAAGCTTTCTTT.

The rearrangement uses TRBV27 and TRBJ1-3, with 9 positions matching TRBD1. There are 17 residues in the CDR3. Germline V gives CDR1 MNHEY, CDR2 SMNVEV (reference sequence). With V trimmed by 2 bases and J by 5 bases, 10 bases remained unmatched. The CDR3 here is CASSLASPGQGRNTIYF. For the CDR3, the DNA is TGTGCCAGCAGTTTAGCCAGCCCAGGACAGGGGCGAAACACCATATATTTT.

The chain links TRBV19 to TRBJ1-5; TRBD1 matches 9 bases. Germline V CDR1 and CDR2: LNHDA, SQIVND (reference sequence). This CDR3 is built from 14 residues. V was clipped by 7 bases and J by 6 bases; unmatched bases: 7. CDR3 region: CASTDTTGGQPQHF. The CDR3 DNA reads TGTGCCAGTACAGATACGACAGGGGGTCAGCCCCAGCATTTT.

The V gene is TRBV28, the J gene TRBJ2-3; tentatively, D is TRBD2 (6 bases). The CDR3 loop spans 16 amino acids. V was shortened by 4 bases and J by 2 bases, with 16 bases between the two germline ends. Looked up from germline, CDR1 is MDHEN and CDR2 is SYDVKM. CDR3 sequence reads: CASSSGTSRITDTQYF. In DNA, the CDR3 is TGTGCCAGCAGTTCCGGGACTTCCAGAATCACAGATACGCAGTATTTT.

CDR3 bases: TGTGCCAGTAGTACATCTGGCACAACTAATGAAAAACTGTTTTTT. It encodes CASSTSGTTNEKLFF. The genes are TRBV19 and TRBJ1-4, with D unclear. V lost 4 bases and J lost 0, with 9 bases in between. CDR1 is LNHDA and CDR2 is SQIVND in the germline V gene (reference sequence). This CDR3 region has 15 residues. The variable domain in full, with the rest retrieved from reference TRBV19 and TRBJ1-4, is DGGITQSPKYLFRKEGQNVTLSCEQNLNHDAMYWYRQDPGQGLRLIYYSQIVNDFQKGDIAEGYSVSREKKESFPLTVTSAQKNPTAFYLCASSTSGTTNEKLFFGSGTQLSVL.

The genes are TRBV7-9 and TRBJ1-6; D is undetermined. With 5 bases removed from V and 8 bases from J, the gap between germline ends came to 10 bases. The CDR3 runs 13 residues. The germline CDR1 and CDR2 sequences are SEHNR and FQNEAQ (reference sequence). CDR3 bases: TGTGCCAGCAGCCCCCGGGGAGATTCACCCCTCCACTTT. This encodes CASSPRGDSPLHF.

V gene TRBV7-9 combines with J gene TRBJ2-7, with D possibly being TRBD1 (6 bases). Germline V gives CDR1 SEHNR, CDR2 FQNEAQ (reference sequence). The CDR3 has 12 residues. V lost 6 bases, J lost 4 bases, and 10 bases lay in between. The CDR3 loop reads CASSLTGYEQYF. The CDR3 DNA reads as TGTGCCAGCAGTTTAACAGGGTACGAGCAGTACTTC.

This clone was counted once. J is TRBJ1-1 and V is TRBV29-1; possibly TRBD1 for D (6 bases). CDR1 SQVTM and CDR2 ANQGSEA come from the germline V gene. CDR3 length: 13 amino acids. Between the trimmed V and J ends, which lost 4 bases and 9 bases, there was a span of 18 bases. The CDR3 loop reads CSVAGWDTRKAFF. The CDR3, as DNA: TGCAGCGTTGCTGGATGGGACACAAGAAAAGCTTTCTTT.

The chain uses TRBV7-2 and TRBJ1-2, with 11 nucleotides matching TRBD1. V gave up 3 bases and J gave up 1 base; unmatched junction bases: 4. The CDR3 has 16 residues. Per the germline V gene, CDR1 is SGHTA and CDR2 is FQGNSA. The CDR3 DNA reads TGTGCCAGCAGCTTGGACAGGGGGCGTGTTAACTATGGCTACACCTTC. This codes for CASSLDRGRVNYGYTF.

V usage is TRBV21-1 and J usage is TRBJ2-5; the table names TRBD2, a call not compared with the DNA. TRBV21-1 is a documented pseudogene. CDR3 size: 17 residues. Written as DNA, the CDR3 is TGTGCCAGCAGCAAAAACGTACTAGCGGGGGGAAAAGAGACCCAGTACTTC. This codes for CASSKNVLAGGKETQYF.

V and J are TRBV14 and TRBJ2-7, with D hard to call. The CDR3 sequence is 11 residues long. Looked up from germline, CDR1 is SGHDN and CDR2 is FVKESK. V was cut by 5 bases and J by 1 base, with 3 bases left in between. As DNA, the CDR3 is TGTGCCAGCAGCGCGTCCTACGAGCAGTACTTC. The encoded protein is CASSASYEQYF.

The chain uses TRBV5-1 and TRBJ2-7; 14 positions match TRBD2. V was pared by 2 bases and J by 1 base, with 8 bases of the junction left unmatched. Germline loops: CDR1 SGHRS, CDR2 YFSETQ. The CDR3 covers 18 residues. The CDR3 sequence: CASSFGTSGRISSYEQYF. CDR3 in DNA: TGCGCCAGCAGCTTCGGGACTAGCGGGAGAATTTCTTCCTACGAGCAGTACTTC.

This clone appeared once. The V gene is TRBV11-3, the J gene TRBJ1-1, with D possibly matching TRBD1 (6 bases). The CDR3 sequence is 15 residues long. Germline V CDR1 and CDR2: SGHNT, YENEEA. The germline V and J ends were trimmed by 0 bases and 1 base, with 9 bases remaining between them. The CDR3 DNA follows: TGTGCCAGCAGCTTAGACGGGACACCGAACACTGAAGCTTTCTTT. Encoded protein: CASSLDGTPNTEAFF.

The chain has TRBV2 and TRBJ1-3, with 9 bases identical to TRBD1. The CDR3 loop spans 14 amino acids. Germline CDR1 reads SNHLY; CDR2 reads FYNNEI. J was trimmed by 5 bases and V by 5 bases; bases with no gene match: 4. CDR3 in amino acids: CASSTDRGRNTIYF. In DNA form, the CDR3 reads TGTGCCAGCAGTACGGACAGGGGAAGAAACACCATATATTTT.

This clone was found once. V is TRBV5-1 and J is TRBJ2-1; TRBD2 might be the D (6 bases). Germline lookup yields CDR1 SGHRS and CDR2 YFSETQ. CDR3 size: 17 residues. V lost 4 bases and J 0 bases, leaving 17 bases between the germline ends. The chain's CDR3 is CASSPLTSLSSYNEQFF. In DNA form, the CDR3 reads TGCGCCAGCAGCCCCTTAACTAGCCTGAGCTCCTACAATGAGCAGTTCTTC. Looking up the rest from reference TRBV5-1 and TRBJ2-1 gives the full variable domain: KAGVTQTPRYLIKTRGQQVTLSCSPISGHRSVSWYQQTPGQGLQFLFEYFSETQRNKGNFPGRFSGRQFSNSRSEMNVSTLELGDSALYLCASSPLTSLSSYNEQFFGPGTRLTVL.

In its sample, this clone was seen a few times. This sequence joins TRBV5-1 and TRBJ2-1; the match to TRBD2 covers 10 bases. Trimming at V came to 1 base and at J to 6 bases, leaving 4 bases not matched to a gene. This CDR3 has 15 amino acids. The germline gives CDR1 SGHRS, CDR2 YFSETQ. The CDR3 protein is CASSLLLAGVNEQFF. In DNA, the CDR3 is TGCGCCAGCAGCTTGTTGCTAGCGGGAGTCAATGAGCAGTTCTTC.

This chain uses TRBV18 with TRBJ2-5; D is ambiguous. The CDR3 has 11 residues. Trimming pared 6 bases from V and 3 bases from J, leaving 5 bases between. From germline, CDR1 is KGHSH and CDR2 LQKENI. The CDR3 sequence: CASSSKETQYF. The CDR3 bases are TGTGCCAGCTCGTCTAAAGAGACCCAGTACTTC.

The chain recombines TRBV30 with TRBJ2-7; D gene unclear. V dropped 2 bases and J dropped 3 bases, with 5 bases sitting between them. Germline CDR1 and CDR2: GTSNPN and SVGIG (reference sequence). The CDR3 is 11 residues long. In DNA form, the CDR3 reads TGTGCCTGGAGTAGAGACTACGAGCAGTACTTC. It specifies CAWSRDYEQYF.